Listed here are 26 T cell receptor beta chains from one sample, sequenced in a study. TCRdb re-analysed the 5' RACE reads in MiXCR, keeping a single row per CDR3 protein. Among approximately 37,000 distinct CDR3 sequences listed, 18% were seen once. Sequenced: naive CD4+ T cells sorted from a lymph node. Subset meaning: naive CD4+ T cells, CD4+CD45RA+CD25-. These receptors were obtained from a female donor with breast cancer.

This clonotype was seen once. Sequence at one end of the junction differs from germline and may be a read error. The CDR3 DNA follows: TGTGCCAGCAGCCAAGAGCCGGACGGGAGCTCCTACAATGAGCAGCTCTTC. Its protein product is CASSQEPDGSSYNEQLF. The chain has TRBV4-2 and TRBJ2-1; maybe TRBD2 (6 bases). Germline assignment: CDR1 LGHNA and CDR2 YNFKEQ. The CDR3 runs to 17 residues.

This chain uses TRBV5-1 with TRBJ2-3, with 8 bases that match TRBD2. Unmatched junction bases numbered 12, after V lost 4 bases and J lost 2 bases. The CDR3 totals 17 residues. Germline loops: CDR1 SGHRS, CDR2 YFSETQ. CDR3 sequence: CASSKVGSGGPTDTQYF. CDR3 bases: TGCGCCAGCAGCAAGGTAGGGTCGGGAGGGCCCACAGATACGCAGTATTTT.

V and J are TRBV28 and TRBJ1-5; TRBD1 aligns across 7 bases. Germline CDR1 reads MDHEN; CDR2 reads SYDVKM. J lost 0 bases, V lost 3 bases, and 2 bases had no gene match. The CDR3 covers 15 residues. The CDR3 DNA reads TGTGCCAGCAGTTTTACAGGGGCTAGCAATCAGCCCCAGCATTTT. It translates to CASSFTGASNQPQHF.

This clonotype was counted a few times. The rearrangement links TRBV6-2 or TRBV6-3 to TRBJ2-7; D is uncertain. In germline, CDR1 is MNHEY, CDR2 SVGEGT. Trimming removed 6 bases from V and 3 bases from J, with 6 bases in between. The CDR3 is 11 residues long. The CDR3: CASRGFYEQYF. The CDR3 nucleotides read TGTGCCAGCAGGGGTTTCTACGAGCAGTACTTC.

The count of this clonotype is one. The chain couples TRBV3-1 to TRBJ2-2, with 12 nucleotides matching TRBD1. CDR3 size: 19 residues. Germline CDR1 reads LGHDT; CDR2 reads YNNKEL (reference sequence). V shed 4 bases, J shed 3 bases, and the junction held 12 bases outside the gene matches. This CDR3 is CASSPLLGRDRGHTGELFF. The CDR3 nucleotides are TGTGCCAGCAGCCCCCTCCTTGGTAGGGACAGGGGGCACACCGGGGAGCTGTTTTTT.

This clonotype was seen only a few times. CDR3 DNA sequence: TGTGCCAGCAGCTCGACAGGGGAGGTGCAGTTCTTC. It specifies CASSSTGEVQFF. The chain employs TRBV7-3 and TRBJ2-1, with 8 bases aligning to TRBD1. The ends lost 4 bases at V and 12 bases at J; junction bases unmatched: 5. Germline lookup yields CDR1 SGHTA and CDR2 FQGTGA. CDR3 length: 12 amino acids.

This clonotype was observed many times. The chain carries TRBV28 and TRBJ2-3; D call uncertain. V was shortened by 4 bases and J by 4 bases, with 12 bases between the two germline ends. CDR1 and CDR2 from the germline V gene are MDHEN and SYDVKM. The CDR3 runs to 14 residues. The CDR3: CASSSQSYPDTQYF. CDR3 DNA sequence: TGTGCCAGCAGTTCTCAAAGTTATCCAGATACGCAGTATTTT.

The sample holds a few counts of this clonotype. A read error is possible here, since a much larger clone lies one base away. The rearrangement uses TRBV5-6 and TRBJ1-6; 8 bases align to TRBD1. This CDR3 region has 15 residues. Germline V gene data show CDR1 as SGHDT and CDR2 as YYEEEE. The CDR3 loop is CASSFMDRDNSPPHF. CDR3 in DNA: TGTGCCAGCAGCTTTATGGACAGGGATAATTCACCCCCCCACTTT.

The chain combines TRBV9 with TRBJ2-3, with TRBD2 matching over 8 bases. This CDR3 spans 16 amino acids. The V and J ends lost 4 bases and 6 bases, in that order; junction bases with no gene match: 13. Germline CDR1 SGDLS, CDR2 YYNGEE. DNA of the CDR3: TGTGCCAGCAGCTTTTCTCCAGCGGGAGAAGGTGATACGCAGTATTTT. Residues: CASSFSPAGEGDTQYF.

This clonotype was found a few times. V gene TRBV20-1 combines with J gene TRBJ2-1; the D gene is possibly TRBD2 (5 bases). CDR1 and CDR2 (germline): DFQATT, SNEGSKA (reference sequence). CDR3 length: 15 amino acids. Trimming pared 3 bases from V and 7 bases from J, leaving 19 bases between. CDR3 sequence: CSARRAGYYENEQFF. CDR3 DNA: TGCAGTGCTAGGCGTGCGGGCTACTATGAAAATGAGCAGTTCTTC.

This clonotype was recorded at least ten times. The genes are TRBV24-1 and TRBJ2-3; 9 nucleotides align to TRBD2. Germline V gives CDR1 KGHDR, CDR2 SFDVKD. V shed 0 bases and J 5 bases; nucleotides not matched to a gene: 8. The CDR3 covers 17 residues. In nucleotides, the CDR3 is TGTGCCACCAGTGATTTGGAAGCGGGGGGATTCGGAGATACGCAGTATTTT. Protein product: CATSDLEAGGFGDTQYF.

The chain uses TRBV5-1 and TRBJ1-4; D is possibly TRBD1 (6 bases). This CDR3 region has 16 residues. Germline loops: CDR1 SGHRS, CDR2 YFSETQ. V lost 4 bases, J lost 2 bases, and 15 bases lay in between. Here the CDR3 reads CASSPGGISTNEKLFF. CDR3 sequence (DNA): TGCGCCAGCAGCCCGGGGGGCATTTCGACTAATGAAAAACTGTTTTTT.

V and J are TRBV20-1 and TRBJ2-3, with 9 bases lining up with TRBD1. The CDR3 is made up of 13 amino acids. Trimming removed 4 bases from V and 3 bases from J; junction bases left unmatched: 2. The germline gives CDR1 DFQATT, CDR2 SNEGSKA (reference sequence). This CDR3 reads CSATGQGTDTQYF. In DNA form, the CDR3 reads TGCAGTGCTACTGGACAGGGGACAGATACGCAGTATTTT.

This clonotype was observed a few times. V and J are TRBV7-2 and TRBJ2-5; TRBD2 agrees at 9 bases. The CDR3 is made up of 17 amino acids. J gave up 2 bases and V 3 bases, and 10 bases lay outside the gene matches. Germline CDR1 and CDR2: SGHTA and FQGNSA. The CDR3 bases are TGTGCCAGCAGCTTTAGGGCTAGCGGGACCGGTCAAGAGACCCAGTACTTC. This codes for CASSFRASGTGQETQYF.

The rearrangement joins TRBV7-2 to TRBJ2-1, with D possibly matching TRBD1 (5 bases). From germline, CDR1 is SGHTA and CDR2 FQGNSA. This CDR3 spans 15 amino acids. V was clipped by 5 bases and J by 5 bases, with 16 bases between them. For the CDR3, the DNA is TGTGCCAGCAGCGATCAGGGAAAAGGAAACAATGAGCAGTTCTTC. Translated, it gives CASSDQGKGNNEQFF.

This clonotype was counted a few times. This CDR3 reads CASSLGDSWDYGYTF. The CDR3 DNA follows: TGTGCCAGCAGCTTGGGGGACAGTTGGGACTATGGCTACACCTTC. The chain joins TRBV11-2 to TRBJ1-2, with TRBD1 identical over 7 bases. This CDR3 has 15 amino acids. Trimming cost V 3 bases and J 3 bases; bases outside gene matches: 7. In germline, CDR1 is SGHAT, CDR2 FQNNGV.

J is TRBJ2-3 and V is TRBV5-6; 12 nucleotides match TRBD2. V was pared by 4 bases and J by 3 bases, with 9 bases of the junction left unmatched. The CDR3 runs to 17 residues. Germline V gene sequence: CDR1 SGHDT, CDR2 YYEEEE. In DNA form, the CDR3 reads TGTGCCAGCAGCCCCGGGACTAGCGGGTGGGGAACAGATACGCAGTATTTT. It codes for CASSPGTSGWGTDTQYF.

This clonotype was recorded many times. This chain links TRBV4-1 with TRBJ2-7; 10 bases align to TRBD2. There are 20 residues in the CDR3. J was trimmed by 3 bases and V by 0 bases; bases with no gene match: 17. Germline V gene data show CDR1 as MGHRA and CDR2 as YSYEKL. The DNA of the CDR3 is TGCGCCAGCAGCCAAGATTCGGCCGGGACTAGCGCCGGAGGGATCTACGAGCAGTACTTC. Protein sequence: CASSQDSAGTSAGGIYEQYF.

The rearrangement links TRBV10-2 to TRBJ2-5; either TRBD1 or TRBD2 may supply D (5 bases each). The V gene lost 8 bases and the J gene lost 5 bases, with 15 bases spanning the gap. This CDR3 contains 13 residues. Per germline, CDR1 WSHSY and CDR2 SAAADI. Here the CDR3 reads CASGRSREETQYF. In nucleotides, the CDR3 is TGCGCCAGCGGAAGAAGCAGGGAGGAGACCCAGTACTTC.

In this sample, this clonotype turned up many times. The V gene is TRBV3-1, the J gene TRBJ1-2; D is uncertain. CDR1 and CDR2 (germline): LGHDT, YNNKEL (reference sequence). Trimming removed 5 bases at V and 4 bases at J, with 11 bases between. The CDR3 runs to 13 residues. The DNA for the CDR3 is TGTGCCAGCAGCGCATGGGAGCCCTATGGCTACACCTTC. This codes for CASSAWEPYGYTF. The whole variable domain, filled in from reference TRBV3-1 and TRBJ1-2, reads DTAVSQTPKYLVTQMGNDKSIKCEQNLGHDTMYWYKQDSKKFLKIMFSYNNKELIINETVPNRFSPKSPDKAHLNLHINSLELGDSAVYFCASSAWEPYGYTFGSGTRLTVV.

Remarks on this clonotype: A read error may explain this, as a much larger clone is one base away. This chain links TRBV24-1 with TRBJ2-5; 7 positions match TRBD1. The germline CDR1 and CDR2 sequences are KGHDR and SFDVKD. There are 14 residues in the CDR3. In nucleotides, the CDR3 is TGTGCCACCAGTGGCCGGGACAGTCAAGAGGCCCAGTACTTC. Translation gives CATSGRDSQEAQYF.

With regard to this clonotype: A clone one base away is much larger, so this may be a read error. The chain combines TRBV7-8 with TRBJ2-2, with TRBD2 as a possible D gene (5 bases). Per germline, CDR1 SGHVS and CDR2 FQNEAQ. CDR3 length: 16 amino acids. V was clipped by 4 bases and J by 1 base, with 13 bases between them. The CDR3 is CASSWTRVGNTGELFF. The CDR3 region has the DNA TGTGCCAGCAGCTGGACGCGGGTTGGGAACACCGGGGAGCTGTTTTTT.

Ten or more counts support this clonotype. The chain employs TRBV7-2 and TRBJ1-4; TRBD1 aligns across 9 bases. Germline-derived CDR1 and CDR2 are SGHTA and FQGNSA. This CDR3 contains 12 residues. The ends lost 3 bases at V and 14 bases at J; junction bases unmatched: 4. CDR3 protein: CASSFTGGGLFF. CDR3 bases: TGTGCCAGCAGCTTTACAGGGGGCGGCCTGTTTTTT.

This clonotype is categorized as medium-sized. The chain couples TRBV7-2 to TRBJ2-7, with D possibly TRBD1 on 6 matching bases. Germline V CDR1 and CDR2: SGHTA, FQGNSA. Trimming pared 5 bases from V and 7 bases from J, leaving 12 bases between. The CDR3 is 12 amino acids. The DNA for the CDR3 is TGTGCCAGCAGCCCTTACAGGGAAGAGCAGTACTTC. It specifies CASSPYREEQYF.

This sequence joins TRBV13 and TRBJ1-4; D not resolved. The CDR3 has 14 residues. Per the germline V gene, CDR1 is PRHDT and CDR2 is FYEKMQ (reference sequence). V was shortened by 0 bases and J by 3 bases, with 5 bases between the two germline ends. The CDR3 loop is CASSLGAPNEKLFF. The CDR3, as DNA: TGTGCCAGCAGCTTAGGGGCGCCTAATGAAAAACTGTTTTTT.

The rearrangement joins TRBV18 to TRBJ1-1; D is undetermined. Germline assignment: CDR1 KGHSH and CDR2 LQKENI. V was pared by 3 bases and J by 2 bases, with 13 bases between. The CDR3 length is 15 residues. As DNA, the CDR3 is TGTGCCAGCTCACCGGTAGACACGATCAACACTGAAGCTTTCTTT. The encoded protein is CASSPVDTINTEAFF.